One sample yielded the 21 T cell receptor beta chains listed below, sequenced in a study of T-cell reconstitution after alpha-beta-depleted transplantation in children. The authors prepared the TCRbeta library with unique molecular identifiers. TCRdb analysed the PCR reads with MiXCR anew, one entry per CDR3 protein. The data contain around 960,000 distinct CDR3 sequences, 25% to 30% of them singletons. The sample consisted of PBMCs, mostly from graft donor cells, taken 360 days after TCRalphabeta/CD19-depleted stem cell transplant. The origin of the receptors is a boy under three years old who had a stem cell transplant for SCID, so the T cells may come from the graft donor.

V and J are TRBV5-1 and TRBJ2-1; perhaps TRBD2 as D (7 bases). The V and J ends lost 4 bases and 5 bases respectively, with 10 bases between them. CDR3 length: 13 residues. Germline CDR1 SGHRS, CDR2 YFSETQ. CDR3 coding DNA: TGCGCCAGCAGCGAGGGGGGGCACAATGAGCAGTTCTTC. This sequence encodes CASSEGGHNEQFF.

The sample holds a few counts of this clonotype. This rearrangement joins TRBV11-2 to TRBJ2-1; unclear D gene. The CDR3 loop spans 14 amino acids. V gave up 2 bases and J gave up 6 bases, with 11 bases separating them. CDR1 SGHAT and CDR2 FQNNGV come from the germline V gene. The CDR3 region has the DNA TGTGCCAGCAGCTTAACACTCCCCGGCAATGAGCAGTTCTTC. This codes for CASSLTLPGNEQFF.

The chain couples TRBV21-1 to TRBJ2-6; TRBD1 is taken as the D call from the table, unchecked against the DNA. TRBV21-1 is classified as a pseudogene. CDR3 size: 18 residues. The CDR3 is CASSEDTVVPAGANVLTF. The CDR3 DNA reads TGTGCCAGCAGTGAGGACACGGTGGTCCCCGCTGGGGCCAACGTCCTGACTTTC.

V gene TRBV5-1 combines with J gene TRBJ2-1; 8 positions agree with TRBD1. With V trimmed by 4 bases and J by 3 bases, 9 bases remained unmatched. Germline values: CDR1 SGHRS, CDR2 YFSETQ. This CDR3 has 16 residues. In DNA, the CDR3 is TGCGCCAGCAGCAGGACAGGGAAGCTGGACTACAATGAGCAGTTCTTC. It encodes CASSRTGKLDYNEQFF.

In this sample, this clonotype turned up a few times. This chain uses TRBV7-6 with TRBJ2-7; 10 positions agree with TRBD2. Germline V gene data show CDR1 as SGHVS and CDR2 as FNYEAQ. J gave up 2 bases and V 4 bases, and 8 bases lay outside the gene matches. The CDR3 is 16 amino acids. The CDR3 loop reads CASSSLRLAGTYEQYF. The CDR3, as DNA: TGTGCCAGCAGCTCTCTTCGACTAGCGGGTACCTACGAGCAGTACTTC.

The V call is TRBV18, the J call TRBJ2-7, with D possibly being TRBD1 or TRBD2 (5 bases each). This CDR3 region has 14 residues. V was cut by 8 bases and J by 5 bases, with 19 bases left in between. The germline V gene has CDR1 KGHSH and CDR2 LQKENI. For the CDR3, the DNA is TGTGCCAGCCGAACTTCAGGGAGCTCGGACGAGCAGTACTTC. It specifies CASRTSGSSDEQYF.

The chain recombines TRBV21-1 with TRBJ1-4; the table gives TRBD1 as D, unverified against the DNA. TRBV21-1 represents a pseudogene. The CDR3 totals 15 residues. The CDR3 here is CASSTHFRGVGKLFF. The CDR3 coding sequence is TGTGCCAGCAGCACTCATTTCAGGGGAGTCGGGAAACTGTTTTTT.

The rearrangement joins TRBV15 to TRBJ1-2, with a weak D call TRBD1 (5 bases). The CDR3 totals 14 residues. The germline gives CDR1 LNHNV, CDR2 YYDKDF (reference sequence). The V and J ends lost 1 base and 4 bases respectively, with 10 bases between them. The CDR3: CATSRGGPIYGYTF. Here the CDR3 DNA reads TGTGCCACCAGCAGAGGGGGACCGATCTATGGCTACACCTTC. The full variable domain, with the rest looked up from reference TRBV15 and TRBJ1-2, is DAMVIQNPRYQVTQFGKPVTLSCSQTLNHNVMYWYQQKSSQAPKLLFHYYDKDFNNEADTPDNFQSRRPNTSFCFLDIRSPGLGDTAMYLCATSRGGPIYGYTFGSGTRLTVV.

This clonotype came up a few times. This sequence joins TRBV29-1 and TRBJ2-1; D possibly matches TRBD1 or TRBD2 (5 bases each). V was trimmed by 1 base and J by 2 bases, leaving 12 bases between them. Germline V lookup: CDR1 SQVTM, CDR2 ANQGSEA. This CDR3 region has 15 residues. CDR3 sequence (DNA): TGCAGCGTTGAAGGGAAACTGGGGGCCTACAATGAGCAGTTCTTC. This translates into CSVEGKLGAYNEQFF.

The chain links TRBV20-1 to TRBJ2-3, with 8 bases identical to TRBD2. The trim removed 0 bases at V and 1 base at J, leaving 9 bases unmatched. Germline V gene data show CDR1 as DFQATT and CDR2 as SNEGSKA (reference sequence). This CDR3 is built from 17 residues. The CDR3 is CSARDWLSGGRTDTQYF. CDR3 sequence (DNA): TGCAGTGCTAGAGATTGGTTGAGCGGGGGACGCACAGATACGCAGTATTTT.

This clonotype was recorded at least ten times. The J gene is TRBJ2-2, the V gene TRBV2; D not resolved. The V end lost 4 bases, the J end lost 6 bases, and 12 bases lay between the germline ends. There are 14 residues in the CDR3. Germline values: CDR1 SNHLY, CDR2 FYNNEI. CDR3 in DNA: TGTGCCAGCAGTGCCTGGCAGTGGGCCGGGGAGCTGTTTTTT. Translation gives CASSAWQWAGELFF.

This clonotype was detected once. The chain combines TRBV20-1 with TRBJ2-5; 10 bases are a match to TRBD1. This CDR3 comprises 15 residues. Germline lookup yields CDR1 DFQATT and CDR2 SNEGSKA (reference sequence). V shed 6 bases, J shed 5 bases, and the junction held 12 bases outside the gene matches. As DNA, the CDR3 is TGCAGTGCCCGTGGGGACAGGGGAAAACAGGAGACCCAGTACTTC. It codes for CSARGDRGKQETQYF.

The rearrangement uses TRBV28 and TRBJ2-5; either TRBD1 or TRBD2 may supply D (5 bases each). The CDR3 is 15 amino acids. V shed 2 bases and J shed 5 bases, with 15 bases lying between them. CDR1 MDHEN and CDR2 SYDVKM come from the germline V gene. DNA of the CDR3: TGTGCCAGCAGTTTAGGAGCCTTGGGGACGGAGACCCAGTACTTC. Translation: CASSLGALGTETQYF.

The CDR3 spells CSARDPLNGELFF. DNA for the CDR3: TGCAGTGCTAGAGATCCCTTGAACGGGGAGCTGTTTTTT. The V gene is TRBV20-1, the J gene TRBJ2-2; D remains unclear. The CDR3 totals 13 residues. V was clipped by 0 bases and J by 7 bases, with 9 bases between them. From germline, CDR1 is DFQATT and CDR2 SNEGSKA (reference sequence).

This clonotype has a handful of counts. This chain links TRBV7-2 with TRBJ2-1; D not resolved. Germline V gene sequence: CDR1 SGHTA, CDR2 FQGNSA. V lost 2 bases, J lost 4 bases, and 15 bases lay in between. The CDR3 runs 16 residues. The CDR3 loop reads CASSLFLSGGYNEQFF. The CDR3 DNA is TGTGCCAGCAGCTTATTCCTCTCTGGCGGATACAATGAGCAGTTCTTC.

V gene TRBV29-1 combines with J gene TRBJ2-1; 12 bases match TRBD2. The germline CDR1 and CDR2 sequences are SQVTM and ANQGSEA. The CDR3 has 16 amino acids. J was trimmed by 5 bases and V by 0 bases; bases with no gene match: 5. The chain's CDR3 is CSVEEPLAGGNNEQFF. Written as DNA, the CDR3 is TGCAGCGTTGAAGAACCACTAGCGGGGGGAAACAATGAGCAGTTCTTC.

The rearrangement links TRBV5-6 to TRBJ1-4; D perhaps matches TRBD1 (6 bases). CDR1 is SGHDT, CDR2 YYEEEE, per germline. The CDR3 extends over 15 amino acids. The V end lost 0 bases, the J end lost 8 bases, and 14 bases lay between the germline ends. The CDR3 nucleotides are TGTGCCAGCAGCTTGGACGGGGGGCCCGGGGAAAAACTGTTTTTT. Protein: CASSLDGGPGEKLFF.

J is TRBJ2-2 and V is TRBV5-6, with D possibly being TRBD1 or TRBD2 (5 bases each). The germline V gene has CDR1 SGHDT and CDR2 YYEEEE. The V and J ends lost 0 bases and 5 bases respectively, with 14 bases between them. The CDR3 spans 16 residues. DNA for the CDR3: TGTGCCAGCAGCTTGGTTGGGACCCCGAGGACCGGGGAGCTGTTTTTT. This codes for CASSLVGTPRTGELFF.

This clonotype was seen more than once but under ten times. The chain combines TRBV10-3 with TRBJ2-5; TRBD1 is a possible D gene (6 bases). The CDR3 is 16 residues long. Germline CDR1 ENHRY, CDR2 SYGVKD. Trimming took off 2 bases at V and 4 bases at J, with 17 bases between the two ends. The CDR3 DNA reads TGTGCCATCAGTGAGAGGGGGAAGGGTTTGGCAGAGACCCAGTACTTC. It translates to CAISERGKGLAETQYF.

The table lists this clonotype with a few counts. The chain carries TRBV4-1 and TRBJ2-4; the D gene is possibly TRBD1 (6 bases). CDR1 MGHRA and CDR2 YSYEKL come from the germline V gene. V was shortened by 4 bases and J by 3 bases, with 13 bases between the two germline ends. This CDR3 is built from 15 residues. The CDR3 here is CASSRLSRGKNIQYF. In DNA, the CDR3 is TGCGCCAGCAGCCGCCTTTCCAGGGGCAAAAACATTCAGTACTTC.

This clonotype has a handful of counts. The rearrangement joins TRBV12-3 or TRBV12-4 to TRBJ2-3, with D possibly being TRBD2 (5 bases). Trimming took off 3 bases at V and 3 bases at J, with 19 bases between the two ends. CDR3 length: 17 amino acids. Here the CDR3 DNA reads TGTGCCAGCAGTTTGATTTTATTAGCGTCCTTGACAGATACGCAGTATTTT. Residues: CASSLILLASLTDTQYF.